Sequencing of this T cell receptor (beta chain) was carried out in a study of blood T cell repertoires in COVID-19. Study-wide background: The United States, Italy and Spain supplied acute and convalescent COVID-19 samples.

The CDR3 contains 15 residues. Per the germline V gene, CDR1 is LGHNA and CDR2 is YNFKEQ. V lost 2 bases, J lost 8 bases, and 6 bases stayed unmatched. Participant age was about 18 to 100 years, and participants resided in around 24 US areas. Allocation to cohorts depended on clinical history reported by the participants. Study processing details: How many nucleated cells were present was estimated from reference gene primer amplification. The data were produced by immunoSEQ multiplex PCR, yet TCRdb's version contains in-frame clones alone and is incomplete. V, J and clone size are taken as reported in that table, and D and trimming were inferred from the DNA itself. The sample records about 86,000 clones, 75% to 90% being singletons.

This chain links TRBV4-2 with TRBJ1-2; 12 bases agree with TRBD1. The TCR was taken from a woman aged 45-59 years with acute COVID-19. Sequencing used PBMCs or T cells enriched from blood (not recorded which). This CDR3 is CASSQPGTGGGGYTF. DNA for the CDR3: TGTGCCAGCAGCCAACCCGGGACAGGGGGCGGGGGCTACACCTTC.